This T cell receptor beta chain was identified in a study of blood T cell repertoires in COVID-19. Overall study: Sources were T cells, B-cell-depleted T cells, or PBMCs; the material itself was cDNA or gDNA.

Original data processing: For nucleated cells, counts were estimated from reference gene primer amplification. Clones were sequenced by immunoSEQ multiplex PCR, and TCRdb holds only the in-frame ones, with some missing. The V and J calls and the clone size are those of that table, but D and trimming were determined from the DNA. The sample has hundreds of thousands of clones; about nine tenths are singletons. A note on this clone: At one of its ends the junction is not consistent with the germline gene, which may arise from a read error.

CDR3 size: 12 residues. Germline assignment: CDR1 LNHNV and CDR2 YYDKDF (reference sequence). This clonotype was sampled from a woman aged 30 to 39 with active or convalescent COVID-19. The chain recombines TRBV15 with TRBJ2-5; unclear D gene. The sequenced sample consisted of peripheral blood. The CDR3 protein is CATNRREETQYF. The CDR3 DNA reads TGTGCCACCAACAGACGTGAGGAGACCCAGTACTTC.